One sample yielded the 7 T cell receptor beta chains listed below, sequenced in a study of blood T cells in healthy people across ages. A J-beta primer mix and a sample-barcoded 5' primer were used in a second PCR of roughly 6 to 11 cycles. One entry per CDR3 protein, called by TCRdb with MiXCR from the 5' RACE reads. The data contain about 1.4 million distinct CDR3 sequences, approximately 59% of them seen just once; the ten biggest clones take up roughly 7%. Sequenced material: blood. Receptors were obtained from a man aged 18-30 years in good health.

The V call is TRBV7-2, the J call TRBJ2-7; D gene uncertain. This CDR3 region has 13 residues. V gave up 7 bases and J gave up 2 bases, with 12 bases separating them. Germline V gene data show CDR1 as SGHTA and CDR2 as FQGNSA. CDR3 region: CASTLEATYEQYF. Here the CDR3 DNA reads TGTGCCAGCACCCTAGAGGCGACCTACGAGCAGTACTTC.

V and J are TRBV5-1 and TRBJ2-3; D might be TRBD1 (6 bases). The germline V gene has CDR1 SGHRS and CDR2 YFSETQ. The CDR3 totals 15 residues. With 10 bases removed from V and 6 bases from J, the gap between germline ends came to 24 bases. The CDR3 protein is CAGTRYGTTGDTQYF. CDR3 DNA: TGCGCCGGTACGAGATACGGGACAACAGGGGATACGCAGTATTTT.

The CDR3: CSLPWGQPMTPYNEQFF. The CDR3 DNA reads as TGCAGCCTTCCGTGGGGGCAGCCCATGACGCCCTACAATGAGCAGTTCTTC. The chain employs TRBV29-1 and TRBJ2-1; TRBD1 is a possible D gene (6 bases). The CDR3 totals 17 residues. The V end lost 8 bases, the J end lost 2 bases, and 25 bases lay between the germline ends. From germline, CDR1 is SQVTM and CDR2 ANQGSEA.

Here the CDR3 reads CASSGLGANVLTF. The CDR3 nucleotides read TGTGCCAGCAGTGGCCTGGGGGCCAACGTCCTGACTTTC. The V and J genes are TRBV2 and TRBJ2-6, with D unclear. CDR1 is SNHLY, CDR2 FYNNEI, per germline. CDR3 length: 13 amino acids. Between the trimmed V and J ends, which lost 4 bases and 4 bases, there was a span of 5 bases.

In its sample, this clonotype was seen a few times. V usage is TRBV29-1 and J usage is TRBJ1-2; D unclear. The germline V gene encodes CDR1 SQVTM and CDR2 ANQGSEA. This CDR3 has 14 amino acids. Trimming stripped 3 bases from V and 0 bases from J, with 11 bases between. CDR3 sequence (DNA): TGCAGCGTTGATCGGTCAGGAGCTAACTATGGCTACACCTTC. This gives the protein CSVDRSGANYGYTF.

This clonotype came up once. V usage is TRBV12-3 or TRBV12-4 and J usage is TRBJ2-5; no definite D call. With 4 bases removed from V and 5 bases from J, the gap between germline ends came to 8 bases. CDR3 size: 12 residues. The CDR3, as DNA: TGTGCCAGCAGTTCGAAACAGGAGACCCAGTACTTC. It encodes CASSSKQETQYF.

Here the CDR3 reads CATRAGSYNEQFF. CDR3 bases: TGTGCCACCAGAGCGGGATCCTACAATGAGCAGTTCTTC. This rearrangement joins TRBV28 to TRBJ2-1; 7 nucleotides match TRBD2. CDR1 and CDR2 from the germline V gene are MDHEN and SYDVKM. The J segment lost 1 base and the V segment lost 10 bases, leaving 4 bases of the junction unmatched. The CDR3 loop spans 13 amino acids.